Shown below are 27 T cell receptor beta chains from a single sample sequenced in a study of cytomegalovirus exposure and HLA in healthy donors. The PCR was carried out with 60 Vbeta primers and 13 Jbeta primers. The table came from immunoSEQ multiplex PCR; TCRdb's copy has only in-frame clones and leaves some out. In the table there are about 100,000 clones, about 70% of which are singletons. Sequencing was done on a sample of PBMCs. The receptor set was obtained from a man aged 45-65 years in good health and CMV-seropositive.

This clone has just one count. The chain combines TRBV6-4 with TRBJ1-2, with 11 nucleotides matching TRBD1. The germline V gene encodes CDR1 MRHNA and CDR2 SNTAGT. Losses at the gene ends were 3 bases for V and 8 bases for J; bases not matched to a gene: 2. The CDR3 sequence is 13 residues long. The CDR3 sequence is CASSERTGGGYTF. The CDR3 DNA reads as TGTGCCAGCAGTGAAAGGACAGGGGGCGGCTACACCTTC.

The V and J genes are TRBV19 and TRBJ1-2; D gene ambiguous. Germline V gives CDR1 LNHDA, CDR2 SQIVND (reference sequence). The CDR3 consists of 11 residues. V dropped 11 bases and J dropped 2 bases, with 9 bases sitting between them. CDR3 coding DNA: TGTGCCGGTGCGGGAAACTATGGCTACACCTTC. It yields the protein CAGAGNYGYTF.

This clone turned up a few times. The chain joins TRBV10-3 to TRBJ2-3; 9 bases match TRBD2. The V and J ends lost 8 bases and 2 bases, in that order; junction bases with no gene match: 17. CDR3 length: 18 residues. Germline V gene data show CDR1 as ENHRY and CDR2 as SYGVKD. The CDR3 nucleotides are TGTGCCATCTTATTGACCCTATTAGCGGGGGAGCCCACAGATACGCAGTATTTT. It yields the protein CAILLTLLAGEPTDTQYF.

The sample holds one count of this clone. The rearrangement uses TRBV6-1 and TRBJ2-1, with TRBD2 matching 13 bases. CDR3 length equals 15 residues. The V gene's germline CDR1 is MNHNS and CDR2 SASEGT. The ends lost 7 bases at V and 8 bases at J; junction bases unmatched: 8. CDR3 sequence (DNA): TGTGCCAGCACCCAACTAGCGGGGGGGTATCATGAGCAGTTCTTC. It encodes CASTQLAGGYHEQFF.

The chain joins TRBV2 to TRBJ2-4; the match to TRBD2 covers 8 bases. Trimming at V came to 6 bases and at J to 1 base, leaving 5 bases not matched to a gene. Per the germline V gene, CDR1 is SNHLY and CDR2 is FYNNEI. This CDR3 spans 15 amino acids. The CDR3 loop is CASRVSSGAKNIQYF. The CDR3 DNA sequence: TGTGCCAGCAGGGTGTCTAGCGGGGCCAAAAACATTCAGTACTTC.

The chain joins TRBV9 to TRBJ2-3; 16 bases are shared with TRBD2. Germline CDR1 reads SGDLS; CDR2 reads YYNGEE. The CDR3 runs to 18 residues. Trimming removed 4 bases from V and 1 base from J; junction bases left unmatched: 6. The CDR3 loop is CASSLGTSGGAGTDTQYF. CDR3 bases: TGTGCCAGCAGCTTAGGGACTAGCGGGGGGGCCGGCACAGATACGCAGTATTTT.

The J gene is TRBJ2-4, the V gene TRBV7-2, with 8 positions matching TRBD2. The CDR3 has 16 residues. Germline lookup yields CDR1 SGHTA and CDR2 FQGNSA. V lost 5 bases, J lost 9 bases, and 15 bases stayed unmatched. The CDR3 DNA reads TGTGCCAGCAGCCTAATAGCGACGCGGGAGGTTGGCATTCAGTACTTC. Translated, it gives CASSLIATREVGIQYF.

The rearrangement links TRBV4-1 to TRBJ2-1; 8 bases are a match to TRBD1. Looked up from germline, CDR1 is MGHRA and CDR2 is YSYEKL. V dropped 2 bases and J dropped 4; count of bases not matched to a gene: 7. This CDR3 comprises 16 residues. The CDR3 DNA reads TGCGCCAGCAGCCAACCCGACAGGGGAGAATACAATGAGCAGTTCTTC. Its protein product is CASSQPDRGEYNEQFF.

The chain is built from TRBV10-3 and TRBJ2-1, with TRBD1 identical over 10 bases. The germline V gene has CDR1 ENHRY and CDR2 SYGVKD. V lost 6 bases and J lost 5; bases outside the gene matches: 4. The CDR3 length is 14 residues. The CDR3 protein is CAIRRDRGDNEQFF. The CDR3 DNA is TGTGCCATCAGGCGGGACAGGGGCGACAATGAGCAGTTCTTC.

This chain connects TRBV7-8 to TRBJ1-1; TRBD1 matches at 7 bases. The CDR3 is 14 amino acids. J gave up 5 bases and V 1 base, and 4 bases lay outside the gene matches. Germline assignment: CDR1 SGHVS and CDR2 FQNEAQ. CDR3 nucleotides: TGTGCCAGCAGCTTAGGGGGGACAGTGACTGAAGCTTTCTTT. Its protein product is CASSLGGTVTEAFF.

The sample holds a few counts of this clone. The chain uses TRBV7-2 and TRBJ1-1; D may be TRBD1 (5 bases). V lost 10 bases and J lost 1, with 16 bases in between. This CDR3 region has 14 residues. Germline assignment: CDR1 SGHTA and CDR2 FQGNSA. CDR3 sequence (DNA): TGTGCCACCAACAAAAGGGGAGGGAACACTGAAGCTTTCTTT. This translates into CATNKRGGNTEAFF.

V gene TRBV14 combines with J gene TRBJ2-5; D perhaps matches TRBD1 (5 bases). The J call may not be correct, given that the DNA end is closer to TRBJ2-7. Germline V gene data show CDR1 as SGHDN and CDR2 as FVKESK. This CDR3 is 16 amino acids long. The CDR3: CASSQLSGRGSYEQYF. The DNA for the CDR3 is TGTGCCAGCAGCCAATTATCAGGGCGTGGCTCCTACGAGCAGTACTTC.

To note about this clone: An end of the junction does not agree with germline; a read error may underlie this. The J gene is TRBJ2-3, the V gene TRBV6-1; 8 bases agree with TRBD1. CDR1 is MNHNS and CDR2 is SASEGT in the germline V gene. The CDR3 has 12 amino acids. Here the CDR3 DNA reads TGTGCCAGCGACAGGGGAACAGATGCGCAGTATTTT. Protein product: CASDRGTDAQYF.

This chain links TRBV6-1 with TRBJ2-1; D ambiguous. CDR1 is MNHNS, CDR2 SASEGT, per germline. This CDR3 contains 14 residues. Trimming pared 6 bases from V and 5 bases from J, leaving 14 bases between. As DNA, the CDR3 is TGTGCCAGCAGACTCGAGGCCTTTAACAATGAGCAGTTCTTC. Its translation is CASRLEAFNNEQFF.

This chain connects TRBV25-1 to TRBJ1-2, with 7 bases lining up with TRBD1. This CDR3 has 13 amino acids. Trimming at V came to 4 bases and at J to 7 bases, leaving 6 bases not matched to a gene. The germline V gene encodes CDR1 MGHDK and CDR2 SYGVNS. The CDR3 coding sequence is TGTGCCAGCAGTGCGCCAGGGGGTAGTGGCTACACCTTC. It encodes CASSAPGGSGYTF.

The CDR3 nucleotides are TGTGCCAGCAGCCGCAGTGCCACTGAAGCTTTCTTT. Protein: CASSRSATEAFF. The chain has TRBV6-5 and TRBJ1-1; D not resolved. This CDR3 comprises 12 residues. The V and J ends lost 6 bases and 4 bases respectively, with 9 bases between them. Germline CDR1 MNHEY, CDR2 SVGAGI.

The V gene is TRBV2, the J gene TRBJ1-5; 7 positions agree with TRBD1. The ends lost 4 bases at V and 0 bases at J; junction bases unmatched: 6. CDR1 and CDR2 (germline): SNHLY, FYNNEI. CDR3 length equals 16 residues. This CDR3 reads CASSGPTGNSNQPQHF. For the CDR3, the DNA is TGTGCCAGCAGTGGCCCGACAGGGAATAGCAATCAGCCCCAGCATTTT.

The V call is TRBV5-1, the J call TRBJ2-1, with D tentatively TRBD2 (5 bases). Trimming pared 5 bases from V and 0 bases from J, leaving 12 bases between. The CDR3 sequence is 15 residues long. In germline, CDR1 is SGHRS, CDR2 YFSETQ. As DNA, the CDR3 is TGCGCCAGCAGTTCGGACTTCCTCTCCTACAATGAGCAGTTCTTC. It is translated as CASSSDFLSYNEQFF.

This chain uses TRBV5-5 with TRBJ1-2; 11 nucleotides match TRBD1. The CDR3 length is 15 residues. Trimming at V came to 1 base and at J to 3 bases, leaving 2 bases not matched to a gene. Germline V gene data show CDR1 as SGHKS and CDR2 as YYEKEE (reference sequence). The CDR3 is CASSLRTGGDYGYTF. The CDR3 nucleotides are TGTGCCAGCAGCTTGAGGACAGGGGGCGACTATGGCTACACCTTC.

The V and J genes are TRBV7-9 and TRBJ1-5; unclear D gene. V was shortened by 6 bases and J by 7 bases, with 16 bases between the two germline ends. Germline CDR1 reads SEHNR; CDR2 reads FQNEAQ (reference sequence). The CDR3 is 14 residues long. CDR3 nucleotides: TGTGCCAGCAGTTCAGACCGGGATGGGCAGCCCCAGCATTTT. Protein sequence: CASSSDRDGQPQHF.

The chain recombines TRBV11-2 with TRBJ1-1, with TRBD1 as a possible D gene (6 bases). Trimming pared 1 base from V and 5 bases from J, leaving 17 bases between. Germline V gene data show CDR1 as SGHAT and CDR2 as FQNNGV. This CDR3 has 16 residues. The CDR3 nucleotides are TGTGCCAGCAGCTTAGTGGTTCACAGGGAGAGGACTGAAGCTTTCTTT. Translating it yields CASSLVVHRERTEAFF.

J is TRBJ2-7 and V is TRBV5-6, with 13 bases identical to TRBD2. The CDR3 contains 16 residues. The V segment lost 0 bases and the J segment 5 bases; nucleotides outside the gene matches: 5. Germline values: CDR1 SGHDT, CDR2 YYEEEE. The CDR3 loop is CASSLGLAGGLDEQYF. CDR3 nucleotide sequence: TGTGCCAGCAGCTTGGGACTAGCGGGAGGACTAGACGAGCAGTACTTC.

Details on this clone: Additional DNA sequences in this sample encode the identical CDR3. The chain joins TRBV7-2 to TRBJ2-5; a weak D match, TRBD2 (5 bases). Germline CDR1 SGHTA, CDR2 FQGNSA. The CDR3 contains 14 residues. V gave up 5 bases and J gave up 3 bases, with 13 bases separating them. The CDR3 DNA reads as TGTGCCAGCAGCCCCAACCGGGGAAAAGAGACCCAGTACTTC. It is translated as CASSPNRGKETQYF.

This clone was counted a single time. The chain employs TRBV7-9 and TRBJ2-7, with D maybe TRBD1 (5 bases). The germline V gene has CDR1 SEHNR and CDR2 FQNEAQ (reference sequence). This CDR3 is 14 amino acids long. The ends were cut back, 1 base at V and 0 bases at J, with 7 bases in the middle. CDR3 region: CASSLGQNSYEQYF. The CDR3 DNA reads TGTGCCAGCAGCTTAGGACAGAACTCCTACGAGCAGTACTTC.

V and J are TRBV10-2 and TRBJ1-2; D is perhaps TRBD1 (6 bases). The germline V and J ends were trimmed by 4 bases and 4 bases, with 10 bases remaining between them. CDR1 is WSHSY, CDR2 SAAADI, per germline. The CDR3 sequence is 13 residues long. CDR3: CASSAGAIYGYTF. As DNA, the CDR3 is TGCGCCAGCAGTGCAGGGGCGATCTATGGCTACACCTTC.

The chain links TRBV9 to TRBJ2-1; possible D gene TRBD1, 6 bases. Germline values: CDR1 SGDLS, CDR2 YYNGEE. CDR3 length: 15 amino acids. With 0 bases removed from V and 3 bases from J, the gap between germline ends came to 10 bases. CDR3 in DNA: TGTGCCAGCAGCGTAGTTGAGGGACACTACAATGAGCAGTTCTTC. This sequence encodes CASSVVEGHYNEQFF.

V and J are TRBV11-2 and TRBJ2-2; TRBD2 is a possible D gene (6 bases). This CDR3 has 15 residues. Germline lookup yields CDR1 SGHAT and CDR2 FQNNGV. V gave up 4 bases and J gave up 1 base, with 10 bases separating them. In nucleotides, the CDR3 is TGTGCCAGCAGCTCAGGGCGGGGGAACACCGGGGAGCTGTTTTTT. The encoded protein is CASSSGRGNTGELFF. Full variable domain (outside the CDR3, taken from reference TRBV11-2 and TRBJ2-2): EAGVAQSPRYKIIEKRQSVAFWCNPISGHATLYWYQQILGQGPKLLIQFQNNGVVDDSQLPKDRFSAERLKGVDSTLKIQPAKLEDSAVYLCASSSGRGNTGELFFGEGSRLTVL.